Listed here is a single T cell receptor (beta chain). Its antigen is not known. The CDR3 extends over 17 amino acids. Trimming removed 0 bases from V and 0 bases from J, with 14 bases in between. The germline gives CDR1 ENHRY, CDR2 SYGVKD. This entry belongs to a study of OX40 agonist ivuxolimab in advanced cancers. Overall study context: Melanoma, hepatocellular carcinoma, head and neck or renal cell cancer occurred in dose-escalation patients. Notes on the study in general: CD8+ T cells were the subset that, on average, had more expanded clones than CD4+.

Clones were sequenced by immunoSEQ multiplex PCR, and TCRdb holds only the in-frame ones, with some missing. The data show 65,000 to 95,000 clones, 70% to 90% seen once. The receptor was derived from an adult with an advanced solid tumor such as melanoma, head and neck, liver or kidney cancer. Sample: CD4+ or CD8+ T cells sorted from blood, taken in a trial of the OX40 agonist ivuxolimab. The chain employs TRBV10-3 and TRBJ1-1, with D perhaps TRBD1 (5 bases). The CDR3 here is CAISESGVFLLNTEAFF. The CDR3 DNA reads TGTGCCATCAGTGAGTCGGGGGTTTTCCTTCTGAACACTGAAGCTTTCTTT.